This is a list of T cell receptor beta chains from one sample in a study of blood T cells in healthy people across ages. TCRdb reprocessed the 5' RACE reads via MiXCR and lists one record per CDR3 protein. The table records around 2 million distinct CDR3 sequences, approximately 40% of them present only once. Sequences were obtained from blood. The receptors were gathered from a human donor in good health. Both conserved end residues are part of each CDR3. The order of the fields is J gene, clone size, V gene, D gene, CDR3 protein, CDR3 DNA. A D gene is named only where the DNA matches it firmly. Only part of the rows carry a size: once, few, many, or a class if the clone is expanded.

j_gene: TRBJ2-5
abundance: few
v_gene: TRBV18
d_gene: NA
CDR3aa: CASSQGVEETQYF
CDR3nt: TGTGCCAGCTCCCAAGGGGTAGAAGAGACCCAGTACTTC

j_gene: TRBJ2-7
abundance: few
v_gene: TRBV4-3
d_gene: TRBD2
CDR3aa: CASSQELAGESYEQYF
CDR3nt: TGCGCCAGCAGCCAAGAACTAGCGGGCGAATCCTACGAGCAGTACTTC

j_gene: TRBJ2-3
abundance: NA
v_gene: TRBV2
d_gene: TRBD2
CDR3aa: CASSEGGGATDMQYF
CDR3nt: TGTGCCAGCAGTGAAGGCGGGGGGGCGACAGATATGCAGTATTTT

j_gene: TRBJ1-4
abundance: few
v_gene: TRBV7-9
d_gene: NA
CDR3aa: CASSSHYLRNEKLFF
CDR3nt: TGTGCCAGCAGCTCACACTACCTGAGGAATGAAAAACTGTTTTTT

j_gene: TRBJ2-1
abundance: many
v_gene: TRBV5-1
d_gene: TRBD2
CDR3aa: CASSSVAGGHNEQFF
CDR3nt: TGCGCCAGCAGCTCCGTAGCGGGGGGGCATAATGAGCAGTTCTTC

j_gene: TRBJ2-7
abundance: few
v_gene: TRBV6-6
d_gene: TRBD1
CDR3aa: CAGSYYSNRDRNSYEQYF
CDR3nt: TGTGCCGGCAGTTACTATTCAAACCGGGACAGGAACTCCTACGAGCAGTACTTC

j_gene: TRBJ2-1
abundance: NA
v_gene: TRBV4-2
d_gene: TRBD1
CDR3aa: CASSPSGQVLSEQFF
CDR3nt: TGTGCCAGCAGCCCGTCGGGACAGGTACTTAGTGAGCAGTTCTTC

j_gene: TRBJ1-1
abundance: NA
v_gene: TRBV15
d_gene: NA
CDR3aa: CATSRSGSEAFF
CDR3nt: TGTGCCACCAGCAGATCAGGGTCTGAAGCTTTCTTT

j_gene: TRBJ2-7
abundance: few
v_gene: TRBV20-1
d_gene: TRBD2
CDR3aa: CSARLLAGVSEQYF
CDR3nt: TGCAGTGCTAGACTACTAGCGGGGGTATCGGAGCAGTACTTC

j_gene: TRBJ2-3
abundance: few
v_gene: TRBV29-1
d_gene: NA
CDR3aa: CSVDPQSDTQYF
CDR3nt: TGCAGCGTTGACCCCCAGTCAGATACGCAGTATTTT

j_gene: TRBJ2-5
abundance: NA
v_gene: TRBV25-1
d_gene: NA
CDR3aa: CASSEYYGKETQYF
CDR3nt: TGTGCCAGCAGTGAATATTACGGCAAAGAGACCCAGTACTTC

j_gene: TRBJ2-6
abundance: few
v_gene: TRBV5-1
d_gene: NA
CDR3aa: CASSLSTGVSGANVLTF
CDR3nt: TGCGCCAGCAGCTTGTCGACAGGAGTATCTGGGGCCAACGTCCTGACTTTC

j_gene: TRBJ2-1
abundance: few
v_gene: TRBV7-2
d_gene: NA
CDR3aa: CASSQVGQGAIGNEQVF
CDR3nt: NA

j_gene: TRBJ1-5
abundance: NA
v_gene: TRBV27
d_gene: NA
CDR3aa: CASWTVRSNQPQHF
CDR3nt: TGTGCCAGCTGGACAGTGAGGAGCAATCAGCCCCAGCATTTT

j_gene: TRBJ1-1
abundance: many
v_gene: TRBV20-1
d_gene: NA
CDR3aa: CSAEGRGETEAFF
CDR3nt: TGCAGTGCTGAGGGGAGGGGGGAAACTGAAGCTTTCTTT

j_gene: TRBJ1-4
abundance: NA
v_gene: TRBV27
d_gene: TRBD1
CDR3aa: CALPLAGGEKLFF
CDR3nt: TGTGCCCTTCCTTTGGCAGGGGGTGAAAAACTGTTTTTT

j_gene: TRBJ2-7
abundance: few
v_gene: TRBV3-1
d_gene: NA
CDR3aa: CASSSYAGKTYEQYF
CDR3nt: TGTGCCAGCAGCTCCTACGCGGGGAAAACCTACGAGCAGTACTTC

j_gene: TRBJ1-1
abundance: NA
v_gene: TRBV10-3
d_gene: TRBD1
CDR3aa: CAISESGTENTEAFF
CDR3nt: TGTGCCATCAGTGAGTCAGGGACAGAAAACACTGAAGCTTTCTTT

j_gene: TRBJ1-2
abundance: NA
v_gene: TRBV7-2
d_gene: NA
CDR3aa: CASSLVAGRAINYGYTF
CDR3nt: TGTGCCAGCAGCTTAGTGGCCGGTCGCGCTATTAACTATGGCTACACCTTC

j_gene: TRBJ2-4
abundance: few
v_gene: TRBV27
d_gene: NA
CDR3aa: CASSFNSLGEQYF
CDR3nt: TGTGCCAGCAGTTTTAACTCCCTTGGGGAGCAGTACTTC

j_gene: TRBJ1-2
abundance: NA
v_gene: TRBV7-2
d_gene: NA
CDR3aa: CASSLDRYYYGYTF
CDR3nt: TGTGCCAGCAGCTTAGACCGATACTACTATGGCTACACCTTC

j_gene: TRBJ2-5
abundance: NA
v_gene: TRBV28
d_gene: TRBD2
CDR3aa: CASRQRGGSKTQYF
CDR3nt: TGTGCCAGCAGACAGCGGGGGGGCAGTAAGACCCAGTACTTC

j_gene: TRBJ2-5
abundance: NA
v_gene: TRBV7-2
d_gene: NA
CDR3aa: CASSRTGWAGETQYF
CDR3nt: TGTGCCAGCAGCCGCACCGGGTGGGCGGGAGAGACCCAGTACTTC

j_gene: TRBJ2-2
abundance: NA
v_gene: TRBV12-3/TRBV12-4
d_gene: TRBD2
CDR3aa: CASRPGTSGTTGELFF
CDR3nt: TGTGCCAGCAGACCCGGGACTAGCGGCACCACCGGGGAGCTGTTTTTT

j_gene: TRBJ2-1
abundance: few
v_gene: TRBV10-3
d_gene: NA
CDR3aa: CAISEPSRGPYNEQFF
CDR3nt: TGTGCCATCAGTGAGCCTTCTCGGGGTCCCTACAATGAGCAGTTCTTC

j_gene: TRBJ2-2
abundance: few
v_gene: TRBV20-1
d_gene: TRBD1
CDR3aa: CSALYRQGTGELFF
CDR3nt: TGCAGTGCCCTCTACCGACAGGGGACCGGGGAGCTGTTTTTT

j_gene: TRBJ2-5
abundance: NA
v_gene: TRBV4-3
d_gene: TRBD2
CDR3aa: CASSQGPTSGWQETQYF
CDR3nt: TGCGCCAGCAGCCAAGGGCCTACTAGCGGTTGGCAAGAGACCCAGTACTTC